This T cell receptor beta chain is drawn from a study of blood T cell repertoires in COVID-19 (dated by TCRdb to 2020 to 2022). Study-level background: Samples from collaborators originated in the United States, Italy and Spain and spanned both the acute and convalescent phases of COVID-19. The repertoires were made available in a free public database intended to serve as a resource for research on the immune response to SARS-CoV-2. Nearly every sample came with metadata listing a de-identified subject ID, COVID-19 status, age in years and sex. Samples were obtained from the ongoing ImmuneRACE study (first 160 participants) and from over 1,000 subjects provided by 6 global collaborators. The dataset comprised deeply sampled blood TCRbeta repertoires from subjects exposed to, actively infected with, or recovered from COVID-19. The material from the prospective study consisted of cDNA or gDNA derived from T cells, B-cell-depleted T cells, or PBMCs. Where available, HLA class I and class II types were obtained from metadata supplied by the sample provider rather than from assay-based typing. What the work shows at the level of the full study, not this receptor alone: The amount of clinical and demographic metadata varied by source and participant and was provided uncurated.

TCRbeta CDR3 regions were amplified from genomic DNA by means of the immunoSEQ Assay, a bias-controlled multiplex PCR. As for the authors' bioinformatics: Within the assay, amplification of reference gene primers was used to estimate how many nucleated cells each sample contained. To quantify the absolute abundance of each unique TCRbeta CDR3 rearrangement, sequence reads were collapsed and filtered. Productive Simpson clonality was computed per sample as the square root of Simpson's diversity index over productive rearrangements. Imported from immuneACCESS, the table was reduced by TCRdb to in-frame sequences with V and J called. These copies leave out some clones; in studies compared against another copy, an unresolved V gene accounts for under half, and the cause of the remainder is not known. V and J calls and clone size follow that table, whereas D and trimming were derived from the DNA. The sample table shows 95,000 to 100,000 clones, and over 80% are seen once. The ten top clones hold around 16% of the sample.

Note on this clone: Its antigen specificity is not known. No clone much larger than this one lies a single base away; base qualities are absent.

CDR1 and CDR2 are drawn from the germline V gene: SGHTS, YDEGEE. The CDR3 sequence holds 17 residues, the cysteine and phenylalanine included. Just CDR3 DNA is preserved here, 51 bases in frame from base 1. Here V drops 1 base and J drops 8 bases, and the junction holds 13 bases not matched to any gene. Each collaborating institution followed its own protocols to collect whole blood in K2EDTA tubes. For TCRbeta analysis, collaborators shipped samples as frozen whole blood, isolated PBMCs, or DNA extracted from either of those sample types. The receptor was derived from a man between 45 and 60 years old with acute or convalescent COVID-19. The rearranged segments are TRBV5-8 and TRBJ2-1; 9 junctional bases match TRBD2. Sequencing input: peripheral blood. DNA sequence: TGTGCCAGCAGCTTGAAAATTGGGACTAGCCCTTTCGATGAGCAGTTCTTC. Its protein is CASSLKIGTSPFDEQFF.